This T cell receptor beta chain comes out of a study of blood T cell repertoires in COVID-19. The protocol was immunoSEQ multiplex PCR, while the TCRdb copy is restricted to in-frame clones and leaves out a portion. The sample has tens of thousands of clones, approximately 90% seen once. The clonotype comes from an elderly man with acute or convalescent COVID-19. The specimen sequenced was peripheral blood.

CDR3: CATVAGGGELFF. As DNA, the CDR3 is TGTGCCACCGTGGCCGGGGGCGGGGAGCTGTTTTTT. V and J are TRBV7-9 and TRBJ2-2; TRBD2 is a possible D gene (6 bases). The germline V and J ends were trimmed by 10 bases and 7 bases, with 13 bases remaining between them. CDR1 is SEHNR, CDR2 FQNEAQ, per germline (reference sequence). CDR3 length: 12 amino acids.